Given below is one TCR beta chain in context. The CDR3 extends over 16 amino acids. The sample belongs to a study of blood T cell repertoires in COVID-19. Profiled with immunoSEQ multiplex PCR; TCRdb holds only in-frame clones, not every one. The sample shows approximately 300,000 clones, 70% to 90% of them seen only once. V usage is TRBV21-1 and J usage is TRBJ2-1; the D call in the table, TRBD1, was not verified against the DNA. TRBV21-1 is a listed pseudogene. Sequenced: peripheral blood. This TCR was recovered from a woman in her 40s with acute or convalescent COVID-19. The DNA of the CDR3 is TGTGCCAGCAGCACCTCCGGACAGGGGGCGATACTAAAGCAGTTCTTC. Protein sequence: CASSTSGQGAILKQFF.